Described below is a single T cell receptor (beta chain) sequence and its context. This sample stems from a study of control samples from healthy donors and cancer patients. The repertoire was sequenced with immunoSEQ multiplex PCR; TCRdb's copy has only in-frame clones and lacks some. Here the sample spans some 110,000 clones, around 89% being singletons. Sequencing was carried out using PBMCs. This TCR was recovered from a woman in her forties or fifties with colorectal cancer.

CDR3 region: CASSQLAGGRETQYF. In DNA form, the CDR3 reads TGTGCCAGCAGCCAGCTAGCGGGAGGGAGAGAGACCCAGTACTTC. The V and J genes are TRBV14 and TRBJ2-5; 12 bases fit TRBD2. Germline trimming cut 3 bases from V and 4 bases from J; bases unmatched to any gene: 3. Germline loops: CDR1 SGHDN, CDR2 FVKESK. This CDR3 is built from 15 residues.